Listed below are T cell receptor beta chains from one sample, sequenced in a study of CD8 T cells in Susac syndrome. TCRdb recomputed calls from the immunoSEQ multiplex PCR reads with MiXCR, one row per CDR3 protein. The table has more than 150,000 distinct CDR3 sequences, about 95% seen once. Sequencing was carried out using CD4+ T cells from PBMCs. These receptors were taken from a human donor with Susac syndrome. Both conserved end residues are part of each CDR3. The D gene is left open where the match is weak. Not all rows give a size; the values are once, few, many and, for expanded clones, a class.

>TRBV7-2|TRBJ2-7|NA|NA
CASSIDQSYEQYF
TGTGCCAGCAGCATAGACCAATCCTACGAGCAGTACTTC
>TRBV25-1|TRBJ2-2|NA|NA
CASSSGITGELFF
TGTGCCAGCAGTTCTGGGATCACCGGGGAGCTGTTTTTT
>TRBV29-1|TRBJ1-2|TRBD1|NA
CSVEGDRGNGYTF
TGCAGCGTTGAAGGGGACAGGGGAAATGGCTACACCTTC
>TRBV5-1|TRBJ2-6|NA|NA
CASSWQVTGANVLTF
TGCGCCAGCAGCTGGCAGGTTACCGGGGCCAACGTCCTGACTTTC
>TRBV5-6|TRBJ2-7|NA|once
CASSLKWVPIEQYF
TGTGCCAGCAGCTTGAAGTGGGTCCCCATCGAGCAGTACTTC
>TRBV2|TRBJ2-3|TRBD2|NA
CASSYGGTPDTQYF
TGTGCCAGCAGTTACGGGGGGACCCCAGATACGCAGTATTTT
>TRBV6-6|TRBJ1-4|TRBD1|NA
CASSRDRSNEKLFF
TGTGCCAGCAGTAGGGACAGGAGTAATGAAAAACTGTTTTTT
>TRBV12-3/TRBV12-4|TRBJ2-2|TRBD1|NA
CASSLRNRGPGELFF
TGTGCCAGCAGTTTAAGGAACAGGGGGCCCGGGGAGCTGTTTTTT
>TRBV13|TRBJ2-2|TRBD1|NA
CASRRQGAGELFF
TGTGCCAGCAGGCGTCAGGGGGCCGGGGAGCTGTTTTTT
>TRBV18|TRBJ1-1|NA|NA
CASSPLPGQLNTEAFF
TGTGCCAGCTCACCTTTACCTGGACAGCTCAACACTGAAGCTTTCTTT
>TRBV3-1|TRBJ1-2|TRBD1|NA
CASSQEASRGPYYGYTF
TGTGCCAGCAGCCAAGAAGCGTCGAGGGGGCCGTACTATGGCTACACCTTC
>TRBV5-1|TRBJ1-1|TRBD1|NA
CASSSQGARDEAFF
TGCGCCAGCAGCTCGCAGGGGGCGCGTGATGAAGCTTTCTTT
>TRBV24-1|TRBJ2-1|TRBD1|few
CATSDPGTDRMNEQFF
TGTGCCACCAGTGATCCCGGGACAGATAGGATGAATGAGCAGTTCTTC
>TRBV19|TRBJ1-6|TRBD1|NA
CASSVKPGQGYNSPLHF
TGTGCCAGTAGTGTCAAGCCGGGACAGGGATATAATTCACCCCTCCACTTT
>TRBV29-1|TRBJ1-1|TRBD1|NA
CSAHRGEAFF
TGCAGCGCTCACAGGGGTGAAGCTTTCTTT
>TRBV6-6|TRBJ2-7|NA|NA
CASGQAVEQYF
TGTGCCAGCGGTCAGGCAGTCGAGCAGTACTTC
>TRBV6-2/TRBV6-3|TRBJ2-7|NA|NA
CASSYSGTAAYEQYF
TGTGCCAGCAGTTACTCTGGGACGGCCGCCTACGAGCAGTACTTC
>TRBV20-1|TRBJ1-1|NA|NA
CSAGAVTMNTEAFF
TGCAGTGCTGGCGCAGTCACCATGAACACTGAAGCTTTCTTT
>TRBV24-1|TRBJ2-2|NA|NA
CATSDRNTGELFF
TGTGCCACCAGTGATCGGAACACCGGGGAGCTGTTTTTT
>TRBV29-1|TRBJ2-5|TRBD1|few
CSVGDSQETQYF
TGCAGCGTTGGGGACAGCCAAGAGACCCAGTACTTC
>TRBV12-3/TRBV12-4|TRBJ2-7|NA|NA
CASSPARVGLPYEQYF
TGTGCCAGCAGTCCCGCACGAGTGGGGCTGCCCTACGAGCAGTACTTC
>TRBV29-1|TRBJ2-5|NA|NA
CSAKGGAPAETQYF
TGCAGCGCCAAGGGGGGGGCGCCTGCGGAGACCCAGTACTTC
>TRBV12-3/TRBV12-4|TRBJ2-5|NA|NA
CASKQGSQETQYF
TGTGCCAGCAAACAGGGAAGCCAAGAGACCCAGTACTTC